This is a list of T cell receptor beta chains from one sample in a study of shared clonotypes between healthy human individuals. Repertoires were generated with immunoSEQ multiplex PCR, while TCRdb's copy carries only in-frame clones and drops some. The sample carries about 470,000 clones, roughly 77% recorded once. Sequencing was performed on PBMCs. The receptors here all came from a woman aged 35 to 49 in good health. Some clones in this sample may be carry-over from other donors' samples. Each CDR3 is given with its conserved first and last residue. The order of the fields is V gene, D gene, clone size, J gene, CDR3 protein, CDR3 DNA. A D gene is named only where the DNA matches it firmly. Clone size appears in some rows only: once, few, many, or a class for an expanded clone.

TRBV11-1	TRBD2	NA	TRBJ2-7	CASSPSSGISHYEQYF	TGTGCCAGCAGCCCTTCTAGCGGGATCTCCCACTACGAGCAGTACTTC
TRBV29-1	NA	NA	TRBJ2-5	CSVVPFRKGPAETQYF	TGCAGCGTTGTCCCTTTTCGAAAGGGTCCAGCAGAGACCCAGTACTTC
TRBV18	NA	NA	TRBJ1-3	CASSPSPLTSGNTIYF	TGTGCCAGCTCACCATCCCCCCTGACATCTGGAAACACCATATATTTT
TRBV18	NA	NA	TRBJ1-1	CASSQNGQNTEAFF	TGTGCCAGCTCTCAGAATGGCCAGAACACTGAAGCTTTCTTT
TRBV27	NA	NA	TRBJ2-1	CASSDSYNEQFF	TGTGCCAGTTCGGACTCCTACAATGAGCAGTTCTTC
TRBV28	NA	NA	TRBJ1-2	CASSPGYGYTF	TGTGCCAGCAGTCCAGGGTATGGCTACACCTTC
TRBV28	NA	NA	TRBJ1-1	CASSSLLPRGTEAFF	TGTGCCAGCAGCAGTTTACTACCTCGGGGAACTGAAGCTTTCTTT
TRBV5-6	TRBD1	NA	TRBJ2-2	CASSFGTGTGELFF	TGTGCCAGCAGCTTTGGGACAGGGACCGGGGAGCTGTTTTTT
TRBV5-1	NA	NA	TRBJ1-3	CASSLVPGGENTIYF	TGCGCCAGCAGCTTGGTCCCAGGAGGTGAAAACACCATATATTTT
TRBV7-3	TRBD1	NA	TRBJ1-2	CASSPTTGILTF	TGTGCCAGCAGCCCGACGACAGGGATTCTCACCTTC
TRBV19	NA	NA	TRBJ2-4	CASSTHGLGKNIQYF	TGTGCCAGTAGTACCCATGGGCTAGGCAAAAACATTCAGTACTTC
TRBV25-1	NA	NA	TRBJ2-7	CASSPRGSYEQYF	TGTGCCAGCAGTCCGAGGGGTTCCTACGAGCAGTACTTC
TRBV6-1	NA	NA	TRBJ1-3	CASSERSSGNTIYF	TGTGCCAGCAGTGAACGCAGCTCTGGAAACACCATATATTTT
TRBV28	NA	NA	TRBJ2-3	CASSFRRNTQYF	TGTGCCAGCAGTTTTCGGCGAAATACGCAGTATTTT
TRBV11-2	NA	NA	TRBJ2-2	CASSFSGTGELFF	TGTGCCAGCAGCTTTAGCGGCACCGGGGAGCTGTTTTTT
TRBV21-1	NA	NA	TRBJ1-1	CASSFRTGETEAFF	TGTGCCAGCAGCTTCCGGACAGGGGAAACTGAAGCTTTCTTT
TRBV7-2	NA	NA	TRBJ1-1	CASSLGVGAFF	TGTGCCAGCAGCTTAGGGGTTGGAGCTTTCTTT
TRBV6-1	TRBD2	NA	TRBJ2-7	CASRGTSGRVHEQYF	TGTGCCAGCAGGGGGACTAGCGGGAGAGTCCACGAGCAGTACTTC
TRBV10-2	NA	few	TRBJ1-3	CASTPTDLSGNTIYF	TGCGCCAGCACCCCGACGGATTTATCTGGAAACACCATATATTTT
TRBV7-2	NA	NA	TRBJ1-5	CASSLAGGGDQPQHF	TGTGCCAGCAGCTTAGCCGGGGGCGGAGATCAGCCCCAGCATTTT
TRBV27	TRBD1	NA	TRBJ1-6	CASSRVTGTGSGSPLHF	TGTGCCAGCAGTAGGGTCACCGGGACAGGGTCCGGATCACCCCTCCACTTT
TRBV5-6	NA	NA	TRBJ1-2	CASSPGTPYYGYTF	TGTGCCAGCAGCCCCGGGACACCTTACTATGGCTACACCTTC
TRBV6-6	NA	NA	TRBJ2-2	CASSYLLGGGGELFF	TGTGCCAGCAGTTACTTATTAGGAGGTGGCGGGGAGCTGTTTTTT
TRBV6-1	TRBD1	NA	TRBJ1-5	CASLDRGLNQPQHF	TGTGCCAGCCTAGACAGGGGGCTAAATCAGCCCCAGCATTTT
TRBV4-1	NA	NA	TRBJ1-6	CASSQVPLVRGENSPLHF	TGCGCCAGCAGCCAAGTCCCATTAGTTAGAGGGGAAAATTCACCCCTCCACTTT
TRBV19	NA	NA	TRBJ2-7	CASSIIQGGPYEQYF	TGTGCCAGTAGTATAATTCAGGGAGGTCCCTACGAGCAGTACTTC